This T cell receptor (beta chain) was retrieved from a study of T cells after yellow fever vaccination (dated by TCRdb to the late 2010s). About the full investigation: The SMART-Seq v4 Ultra Low Input RNA kit was used to prepare libraries from fractions with low cell numbers. Blood was drawn at multiple timepoints before and after primary and secondary immunization, with bulk PBMC replicates and cell subsets isolated. To follow T-cell clones before and after both primary and booster YFV17D yellow fever vaccination, bulk TCR alpha and beta repertoires underwent longitudinal sequencing. Two healthy male donors made up the cohort, one aged 18 to 29 years and the other aged 30 to 39 years.

Read against the paper, the sample's treatment or condition label means: live attenuated yellow fever vaccine strain. At every blood-draw timepoint, two biological replicates of bulk PBMCs were collected. PBMCs were isolated from peripheral blood using a standard Ficoll-Paque protocol. TriZol was used to extract RNA from bulk PBMCs, CD4 and CD8 fractions, and dextramer-positive and dextramer-negative fractions. V and J are trimmed by 4 bases and 9 bases, and the gene matches miss 27 bases of the junction. The germline V gene provides CDR1 LGHNA and CDR2 YNFKEQ. The CDR3 holds 22 amino acids from the cysteine to the phenylalanine. The sequence is cut down to CDR3 DNA, 66 bases in frame from base 1. Only a few counts were recorded for this clonotype. Its antigen target is currently unknown. No much larger clone is present one base from it, and per-base qualities are unavailable. Points the paper makes about the study in general: Most clones expanded after primary vaccination were re-detected after the booster (just under 97% of CD4 and more than 70% of CD8), suggesting broad memory maintenance. Because only two donors were included in the study, the extent to which the findings can be generalized is limited. Computational filtering was needed because FACS-sorted repertoires could contain abundant contaminating clonotypes from the bulk population. The secondary T-cell response was weaker than the primary response but faster, peaking on day 5 instead of day 15. A small share of clonotypes was detected in both CD4 and CD8 compartments, with the overlap likely arising from convergent recombination.

TCR cDNA was synthesized by 5'RACE template switching, through which a universal primer site and unique molecular identifiers were introduced. cDNA synthesis was primed from both the TCR alpha and TCR beta constant segments. Libraries were amplified in two PCR steps, with sample barcodes and sequencing adapters added in the second step. Sequencing of libraries was performed on Illumina HiSeq 2500 (2x100 bp) or NovaSeq (2x150 bp). In the original analysis: Reads were demultiplexed and collapsed into UMI consensus sequences with MIGEC, and V(D)J alignment was performed with MiXCR. Using edgeR on replicate PBMC samples, clonotypes were called vaccine-responding if FDR was below 0.01 and the log2 fold change was above 5 up to day 15. Bulk clonotypes were assigned CD4 or CD8 identity according to which sequenced CD4 or CD8 repertoire held them at higher abundance. The public reads were reanalyzed by TCRdb: fastp trimming at Q25, MiXCR alignment, in-frame beta chains only. Each entry is one CDR3 protein sequence, shown with its most common DNA and genes. TCRdb's processing, not the study's, gives the V and J calls here. The sample contains some 600,000 distinct CDR3 sequences, less than 20% of them found a single time. Roughly 17% of the sample comes from the top ten.

The sequencing used PBMCs, collected less than 6 days after the first yellow fever vaccination. This sequence uses TRBV4-2 and TRBJ2-1; 13 of the junction bases match TRBD2. The TCR was taken from a man younger than 30 who received the YFV17D yellow fever vaccine. The base sequence is TGTGCCAGCAGCCGTCAGTTCACTACTAGCGGGGGGGCCCAAACACATGGTGGTGAGCAGTTCTTC. Translated, it gives CASSRQFTTSGGAQTHGGEQFF.